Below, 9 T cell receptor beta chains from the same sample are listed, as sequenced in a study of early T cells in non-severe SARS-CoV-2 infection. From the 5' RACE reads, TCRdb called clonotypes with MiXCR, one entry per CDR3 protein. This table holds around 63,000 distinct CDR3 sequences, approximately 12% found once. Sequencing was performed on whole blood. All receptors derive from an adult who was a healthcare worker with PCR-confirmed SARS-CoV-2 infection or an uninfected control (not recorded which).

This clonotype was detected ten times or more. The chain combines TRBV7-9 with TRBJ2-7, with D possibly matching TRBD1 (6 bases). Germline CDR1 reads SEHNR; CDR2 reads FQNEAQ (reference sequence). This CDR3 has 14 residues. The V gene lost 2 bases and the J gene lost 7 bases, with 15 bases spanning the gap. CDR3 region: CASSLSGWQGEQYF. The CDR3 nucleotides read TGTGCCAGCAGCTTAAGTGGTTGGCAGGGGGAGCAGTACTTC.

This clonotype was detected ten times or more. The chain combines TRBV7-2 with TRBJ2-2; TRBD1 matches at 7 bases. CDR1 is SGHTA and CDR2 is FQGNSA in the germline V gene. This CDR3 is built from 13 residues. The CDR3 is CGSGTANTGELFF. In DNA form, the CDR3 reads TGTGGTTCGGGGACAGCGAACACCGGGGAGCTGTTTTTT.

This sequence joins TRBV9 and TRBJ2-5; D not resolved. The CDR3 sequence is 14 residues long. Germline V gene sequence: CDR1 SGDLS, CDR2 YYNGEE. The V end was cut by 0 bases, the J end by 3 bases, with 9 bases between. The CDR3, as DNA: TGTGCCAGCAGCGTAGCGTATAGGGAAGAGACCCAGTACTTC. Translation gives CASSVAYREETQYF.

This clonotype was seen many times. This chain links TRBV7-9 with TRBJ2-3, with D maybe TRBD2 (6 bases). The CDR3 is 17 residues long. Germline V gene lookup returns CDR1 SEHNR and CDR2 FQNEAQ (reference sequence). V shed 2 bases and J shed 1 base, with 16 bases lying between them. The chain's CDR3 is CASSLTPGGLGTDTQYF. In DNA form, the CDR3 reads TGTGCCAGCAGCTTAACCCCTGGGGGGTTAGGCACAGATACGCAGTATTTT. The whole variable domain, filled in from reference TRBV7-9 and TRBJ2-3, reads DTGVSQNPRHKITKRGQNVTFRCDPISEHNRLYWYRQTLGQGPEFLTYFQNEAQLEKSRLLSDRFSAERPKGSFSTLEIQRTEQGDSAMYLCASSLTPGGLGTDTQYFGPGTRLTVL.

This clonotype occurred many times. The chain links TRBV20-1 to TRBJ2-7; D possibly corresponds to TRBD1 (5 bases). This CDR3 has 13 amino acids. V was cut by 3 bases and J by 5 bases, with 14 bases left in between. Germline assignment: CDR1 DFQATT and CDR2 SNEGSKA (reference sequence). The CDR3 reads CSASKGLGNEQYF. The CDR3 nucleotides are TGCAGTGCTAGCAAGGGGTTAGGGAACGAGCAGTACTTC.

The DNA of the CDR3 is TGTGCCAGCAGCTTAGTAGTAGCAACTAGCACAGATACGCAGTATTTT. It translates to CASSLVVATSTDTQYF. The chain has TRBV7-9 and TRBJ2-3; D is uncertain. This CDR3 has 16 residues. Trimming pared 1 base from V and 0 bases from J, leaving 11 bases between. Germline V gives CDR1 SEHNR, CDR2 FQNEAQ (reference sequence).

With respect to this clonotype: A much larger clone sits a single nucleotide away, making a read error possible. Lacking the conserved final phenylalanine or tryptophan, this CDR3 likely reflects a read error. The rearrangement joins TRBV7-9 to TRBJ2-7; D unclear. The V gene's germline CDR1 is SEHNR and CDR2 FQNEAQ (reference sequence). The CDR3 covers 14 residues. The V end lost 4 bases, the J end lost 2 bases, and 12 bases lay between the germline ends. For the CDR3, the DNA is TGTGCCAGCAGCTGCAAGGACGGCACCTACGAGCAGTACCTC. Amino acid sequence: CASSCKDGTYEQYL.

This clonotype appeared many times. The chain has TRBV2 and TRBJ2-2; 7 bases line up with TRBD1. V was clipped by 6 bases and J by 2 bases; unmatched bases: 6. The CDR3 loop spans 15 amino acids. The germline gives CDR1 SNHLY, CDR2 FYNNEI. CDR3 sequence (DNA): TGTGCCAGCAGGCCCGGGACAGTCAACACCGGGGAGCTGTTTTTT. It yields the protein CASRPGTVNTGELFF. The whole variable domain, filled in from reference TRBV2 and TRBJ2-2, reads EPEVTQTPSHQVTQMGQEVILRCVPISNHLYFYWYRQILGQKVEFLVSFYNNEISEKSEIFDDQFSVERPDGSNFTLKIRSTKLEDSAMYFCASRPGTVNTGELFFGEGSRLTVL.

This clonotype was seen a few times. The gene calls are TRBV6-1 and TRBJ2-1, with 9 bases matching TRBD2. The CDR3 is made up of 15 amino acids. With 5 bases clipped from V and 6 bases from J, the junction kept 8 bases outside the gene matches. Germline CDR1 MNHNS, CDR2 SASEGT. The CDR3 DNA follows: TGTGCCAGCAGTATTAGCGGGGGCTACCTCAATGAGCAGTTCTTC. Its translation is CASSISGGYLNEQFF.